The following is a TCR beta chain sequence with its context. Random hexamers were used to reverse transcribe about 0.5 to 1 ug of RNA. One entry per CDR3 protein results from TCRdb running MiXCR on the immunoSEQ multiplex PCR reads. The sample holds hundreds of thousands of distinct CDR3 sequences; 85% to 90% are singletons and the top ten take about 0.1%. Sequencing of TCR beta drew on CD8+ and CD4+ T cells from blood. FACS was used to enrich TEMRA cells, whereas the CD8+ and CD4+ T cells were obtained by negative isolation. This CDR3 spans 15 amino acids. The ends were cut back, 1 base at V and 5 bases at J, with 14 bases in the middle. CDR1 is LGHNA and CDR2 is YNFKEQ in the germline V gene. This specimen belongs to a study of CD8 T cells in Susac syndrome.

Sequencing input: CD8+ T cells from PBMCs. This receptor was taken from a human donor with multiple sclerosis. V is TRBV4-2 and J is TRBJ2-5; D remains ambiguous. The CDR3 loop is CASSQGGQGVETQYF. CDR3 nucleotides: TGTGCCAGCAGCCAAGGGGGTCAAGGAGTGGAGACCCAGTACTTC.